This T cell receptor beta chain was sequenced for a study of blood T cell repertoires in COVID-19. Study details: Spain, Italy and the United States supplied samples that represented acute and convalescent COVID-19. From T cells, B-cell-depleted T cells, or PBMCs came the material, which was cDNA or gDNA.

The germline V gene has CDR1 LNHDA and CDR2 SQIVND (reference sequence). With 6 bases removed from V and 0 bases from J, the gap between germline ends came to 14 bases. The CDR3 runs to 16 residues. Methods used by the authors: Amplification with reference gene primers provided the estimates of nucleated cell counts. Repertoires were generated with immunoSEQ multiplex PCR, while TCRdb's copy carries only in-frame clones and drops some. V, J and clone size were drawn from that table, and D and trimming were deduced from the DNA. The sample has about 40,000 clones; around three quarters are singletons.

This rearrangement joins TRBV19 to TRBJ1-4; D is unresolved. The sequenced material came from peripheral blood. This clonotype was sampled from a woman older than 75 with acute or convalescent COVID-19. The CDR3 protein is CASSKTPQSTNEKLFF. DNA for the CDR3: TGTGCCAGTAGCAAAACCCCACAGTCAACTAATGAAAAACTGTTTTTT.